The 13 T cell receptor beta chains below come from one sample, sequenced in a study of shared clonotypes between healthy human individuals. Using immunoSEQ multiplex PCR, the repertoire was profiled, and TCRdb retains in-frame clones only, with some absent. The sample lists 400,000 to 600,000 clones; around 96% were seen once. The sample comprised naive CD4+ T cells sorted from blood. Subset: CD45RA+ positively selected. These receptors were obtained from a young woman in good health.

The chain recombines TRBV18 with TRBJ2-2, with a possible D match to TRBD2 (6 bases). The CDR3 sequence is 16 residues long. Germline V lookup: CDR1 KGHSH, CDR2 LQKENI. Trimming cost V 2 bases and J 5 bases, with 15 bases left between them. CDR3 nucleotides: TGTGCCAGCTCACCAGATGTTGTTAGCGGAACCGGGGAGCTGTTTTTT. Its protein product is CASSPDVVSGTGELFF.

The chain uses TRBV14 and TRBJ2-1; unclear D gene. The germline V gene has CDR1 SGHDN and CDR2 FVKESK. This CDR3 is 14 amino acids long. V lost 1 base, J lost 2 bases, and 6 bases lay in between. Here the CDR3 reads CASSQADPYNEQFF. The CDR3 nucleotides are TGTGCCAGCAGCCAAGCGGACCCCTACAATGAGCAGTTCTTC.

The rearrangement joins TRBV11-2 to TRBJ2-1, with D perhaps matching TRBD2 (6 bases). The CDR3 runs 17 residues. V was trimmed by 3 bases and J by 7 bases, leaving 22 bases between them. Germline CDR1 and CDR2: SGHAT and FQNNGV. CDR3 loop: CASSLVPGLTRRNEQFF. CDR3 in DNA: TGTGCCAGCAGCTTGGTTCCGGGACTTACAAGAAGGAATGAGCAGTTCTTC.

The chain links TRBV4-2 to TRBJ2-5; 9 bases match TRBD2. Near its end, the DNA agrees better with TRBJ2-7, so the J call may be wrong. Germline V lookup: CDR1 LGHNA, CDR2 YNFKEQ. The CDR3 loop spans 14 amino acids. The chain's CDR3 is CASSHIAGEAEQYF. Written as DNA, the CDR3 is TGTGCCAGCAGCCATATAGCGGGAGAGGCCGAGCAGTACTTC.

This sequence joins TRBV6-5 and TRBJ2-7; D is undetermined. Trimming took 0 bases from V and 5 from J, leaving 11 bases between them. This CDR3 comprises 14 residues. CDR1 is MNHEY, CDR2 SVGAGI, per germline. This CDR3 reads CASSYSYSGHEQYF. For the CDR3, the DNA is TGTGCCAGCAGTTACTCATACTCTGGCCACGAGCAGTACTTC.

This chain links TRBV19 with TRBJ1-5, with D maybe TRBD1 (6 bases). CDR3 size: 14 residues. Trimming removed 5 bases from V and 5 bases from J, with 13 bases in between. Germline V lookup: CDR1 LNHDA, CDR2 SQIVND (reference sequence). CDR3 residues: CASSSTAGDQPQHF. The CDR3, as DNA: TGTGCCAGTAGTTCGACGGCAGGGGATCAGCCCCAGCATTTT.

V gene TRBV5-1 combines with J gene TRBJ2-2, with a possible D match to TRBD1 (6 bases). This CDR3 spans 15 amino acids. Germline CDR1 reads SGHRS; CDR2 reads YFSETQ. The V and J ends lost 7 bases and 4 bases respectively, with 17 bases between them. This CDR3 reads CASFPTGTLTGELFF. The CDR3 nucleotides read TGCGCCAGCTTCCCAACGGGGACACTCACCGGGGAGCTGTTTTTT.

This rearrangement joins TRBV5-1 to TRBJ2-7, with TRBD1 as a possible D gene (5 bases). Trimming took 2 bases from V and 2 from J, leaving 14 bases between them. CDR1 is SGHRS, CDR2 YFSETQ, per germline. This CDR3 has 15 residues. The CDR3 DNA reads TGCGCCAGCAGCTTCTCTCAGGGATTGCCCTACGAGCAGTACTTC. Protein: CASSFSQGLPYEQYF.

This chain joins TRBV28 and TRBJ1-4; 8 bases are shared with TRBD1. V shed 6 bases and J 2 bases; nucleotides not matched to a gene: 8. The CDR3 has 16 residues. CDR1 and CDR2 from the germline V gene are MDHEN and SYDVKM. The CDR3 sequence is CASRNLRTGTNEKLFF. For the CDR3, the DNA is TGTGCCAGCAGAAACCTCAGGACAGGGACTAATGAAAAACTGTTTTTT.

The chain employs TRBV7-9 and TRBJ1-2, with D uncertain. Trimming removed 6 bases from V and 2 bases from J, with 19 bases in between. Per germline, CDR1 SEHNR and CDR2 FQNEAQ (reference sequence). The CDR3 contains 16 residues. DNA of the CDR3: TGTGCCAGCAGGTTCGATGTGGGAGCTGGGAACTATGGCTACACCTTC. Protein product: CASRFDVGAGNYGYTF. Drawing the rest from reference TRBV7-9 and TRBJ1-2, the complete variable domain is DTGVSQNPRHKITKRGQNVTFRCDPISEHNRLYWYRQTLGQGPEFLTYFQNEAQLEKSRLLSDRFSAERPKGSFSTLEIQRTEQGDSAMYLCASRFDVGAGNYGYTFGSGTRLTVV.

The chain recombines TRBV18 with TRBJ2-7, with TRBD2 matching over 9 bases. The ends lost 0 bases at V and 5 bases at J; junction bases unmatched: 5. This CDR3 has 15 amino acids. Germline V gene lookup returns CDR1 KGHSH and CDR2 LQKENI. The chain's CDR3 is CASSPPGGLANEQYF. CDR3 nucleotide sequence: TGTGCCAGCTCACCACCGGGGGGACTAGCAAACGAGCAGTACTTC.

The chain recombines TRBV6-4 with TRBJ2-2; TRBD2 aligns across 7 bases. Germline V gene lookup returns CDR1 MRHNA and CDR2 SNTAGT. This CDR3 region has 13 residues. The trim removed 5 bases at V and 5 bases at J, leaving 2 bases unmatched. CDR3 residues: CASSQAGTGELFF. CDR3 coding DNA: TGTGCCAGCAGTCAAGCGGGAACCGGGGAGCTGTTTTTT.

This chain uses TRBV27 with TRBJ2-7; D not resolved. V gave up 6 bases and J gave up 3 bases, with 21 bases separating them. The V gene's germline CDR1 is MNHEY and CDR2 SMNVEV (reference sequence). CDR3 length equals 16 residues. The CDR3 sequence: CASSASVFSVNYEQYF. In nucleotides, the CDR3 is TGTGCCAGCAGCGCCTCAGTGTTCAGCGTAAACTACGAGCAGTACTTC.